The entry below describes one T cell receptor beta chain. Time point meaning: persistent/refractory GD, antithyroid drugs over 5 years with positive TRAb. TCR sequences were obtained from RNA taken from PBMCs. The data derive from a study of regulatory T cells in long-lasting Graves disease. Through Arm-PCR of CDR3 regions and iRepertoire HTBI primers, TCR beta libraries were built. Original handling: Overall, samples carried some 67 TRBV and over 12 TRBJ segments. TCRdb fed the multiplex PCR reads into MiXCR, producing one record per CDR3 protein. In this record, the V and J calls reflect TCRdb's handling and not the investigators' own analysis. The sample contains a few hundred thousand distinct CDR3 sequences, around 20% of which appear only once. Germline V gene data show CDR1 as MNHNS and CDR2 as SASEGT. Trimming took off 0 bases at V and 7 bases at J, with 10 bases between the two ends. The CDR3 is made up of 13 amino acids.

The sample was peripheral blood mononuclear cells (PBMCs), taken when the disease was refractory, from a patient treated with antithyroid drugs. The sequence was obtained from a female donor with Graves disease. The V and J genes are TRBV6-1 and TRBJ2-7, with a possible D match to TRBD2 (6 bases). For the CDR3, the DNA is TGTGCCAGCAGTGAAGCGGGGGGTAGGGAGCAGTACTTC. Translation gives CASSEAGGREQYF.